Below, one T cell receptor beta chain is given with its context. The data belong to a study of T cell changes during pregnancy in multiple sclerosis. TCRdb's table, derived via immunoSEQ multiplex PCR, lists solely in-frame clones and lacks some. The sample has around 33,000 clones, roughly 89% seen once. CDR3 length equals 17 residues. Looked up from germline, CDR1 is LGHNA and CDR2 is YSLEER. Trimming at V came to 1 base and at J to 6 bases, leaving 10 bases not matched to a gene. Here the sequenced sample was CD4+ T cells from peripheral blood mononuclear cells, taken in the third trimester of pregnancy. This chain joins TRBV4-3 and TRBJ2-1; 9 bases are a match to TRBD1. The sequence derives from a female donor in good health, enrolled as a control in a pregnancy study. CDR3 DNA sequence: TGCGCCAGCAGCCAAGTTCCCGGGACAGGGCTTCCCAATGAGCAGTTCTTC. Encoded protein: CASSQVPGTGLPNEQFF.